Included here is one T cell receptor (beta chain) sequence, with context. Its antigen is as yet unknown. The sample belongs to a study of T cells expressing NK-cell markers. What made the TCR beta cDNA was 5'RACE template switching with UMIs. With the 5' RACE reads reprocessed, TCRdb shows one record per CDR3 protein and no DNA. This table lists 350,000 to 500,000 distinct CDR3 sequences. CDR1 and CDR2 (germline): DFQATT, SNEGSKA (reference sequence). The CDR3 runs 13 residues. Whole-study results and caveats: Whether expanded NKG2C+ T cell clones were HCMV specific stayed uncertain.

The TCR comes from a woman between 18 and 70 years old in good health. Specimen: blood T cells: a sorted CD56 or NKG2C T cell subset, CD4+ or CD8+ T cells, or bulk PBMC T cells (not recorded which). V gene TRBV20-1 combines with J gene TRBJ2-1. This CDR3 is CSARDYTYNEQFF.